These T cell receptor beta chains were read from a single sample in a study of cytomegalovirus exposure and HLA in healthy donors. Clones were sequenced by immunoSEQ multiplex PCR, and TCRdb holds only the in-frame ones, with some missing. Of about 160,000 clones listed, 79% are singletons. Sequenced: PBMCs. The source is a man in his forties in good health and CMV-seronegative. CDR3s include the opening cysteine and the closing phenylalanine or tryptophan.

J gene | V gene | CDR3 length | CDR3 protein
TRBJ2-3 | TRBV28 | 12 | CASRGPGGTQYF
TRBJ2-2 | TRBV5-6 | 17 | CASSPTDRGSDTGELFF
TRBJ2-1 | TRBV7-2 | 14 | CASREGAAYNEQFF
TRBJ2-1 | TRBV18 | 14 | CASSIRGSYNEQFF
TRBJ2-6 | TRBV19 | 14 | CASSQGQAANVLTF
TRBJ2-1 | TRBV5-1 | 14 | CASTVSGRHNEQFF
TRBJ2-7 | TRBV27 | 15 | CASHSTGLSLGEQYF
TRBJ2-1 | TRBV7-9 | 12 | CASQTRYNEQFF
TRBJ2-5 | TRBV29-1 | 13 | CSVQQGVGETQYF
TRBJ1-1 | TRBV28 | 15 | CASSLFGRMNTEAFF
TRBJ2-7 | TRBV19 | 15 | CASSRLAGGPHEQYF
TRBJ2-1 | TRBV10-3 | 18 | CAISERKGAGQGHNEQFF
TRBJ2-7 | TRBV20-1 | 11 | CSARVKGGQYF
TRBJ2-7 | TRBV4-1 | 12 | CASSLFGDEQYF
TRBJ2-1 | TRBV2 | 16 | CASSLGTSGVHNEQFF
TRBJ1-4 | TRBV14 | 18 | CASSQSQGQGTLNEKLFF
TRBJ2-3 | TRBV6-1 | 15 | CASPPGGQRGDTQYF
TRBJ2-7 | TRBV7-9 | 16 | CSSSRTGGLTSYEQYF
TRBJ2-5 | TRBV13 | 15 | CASSPRTSGSETQYF
TRBJ2-3 | TRBV29-1 | 16 | CSVEDRLAGITDTQYF
TRBJ1-1 | TRBV19 | 14 | CASSINGRATEAFF
TRBJ2-1 | TRBV7-2 | 16 | CASSAKTGLAQDEQFF
TRBJ2-1 | TRBV2 | 15 | CASSERGGREGEQFF
TRBJ2-1 | TRBV7-8 | 15 | CASSVTTGYLGEQFF
TRBJ2-6 | TRBV27 | 17 | CASRKIQVISGANVLTF
TRBJ1-5 | TRBV7-9 | 16 | CASSPRVDEGGQPQHF
TRBJ1-3 | TRBV4-2 | 14 | CASSRGSSGNTIYF
TRBJ2-1 | TRBV5-1 | 16 | CASSWGLAVAGSEQFF
TRBJ2-7 | TRBV18 | 15 | CASSPPLTETYEQYF
TRBJ1-2 | TRBV6-5 | 14 | CASSYRQHYYGYTF
TRBJ2-7 | TRBV11-2 | 13 | CASSPGLSYEQYF
TRBJ2-7 | TRBV27 | 14 | CASSSRLATYEQYF
TRBJ2-3 | TRBV6-5 | 14 | CASSYSYSGNEQYF
TRBJ1-2 | TRBV5-4 | 15 | CASGRGGEAEYGYTF
TRBJ1-5 | TRBV18 | 15 | CASSPNRGRNQPQHF
TRBJ1-2 | TRBV19 | 17 | CASSTPPAGAQTYGYTF
TRBJ1-3 | TRBV4-2 | 17 | CASSQGSRTGSGNTIYF
TRBJ2-7 | TRBV5-4 | 15 | CASSLDAREEYEQYF
TRBJ2-7 | TRBV6-5 | 15 | CASKIGRDGLYEQYF
TRBJ2-7 | TRBV6-1 | 14 | CASSGQDSLYEQYF
TRBJ2-1 | TRBV7-6 | 15 | CASSLFVGGYNEQFF
TRBJ2-7 | TRBV7-8 | 14 | CASGFGQGAYEQYF
TRBJ2-7 | TRBV28 | 15 | CASSLSSGHSYEQYF
TRBJ2-6 | TRBV5-1 | 15 | CAGSFLGGEANVLTF
TRBJ2-7 | TRBV6-4 | 14 | CASSDSTLPHEQYF